The 28 T cell receptor beta chains given below trace back to one sample, sequenced in a study of beta chain features in type 1 diabetes (dated by TCRdb to the late 2010s). Overall study results and their limits: Type 1 diabetes patients showed a moderate but significant shortening of TCRB CDR3 length in all four CD4+ subsets.

Which antigens these TCRs recognize remains unknown. Receptor amplification or capture employed the immunoSEQ multiplex PCR assay. All of the isolated RNA was reverse transcribed with the High Capacity cDNA Reverse Transcription Kit, so expressed TCRB transcripts were sequenced. TCRdb carries this immuneACCESS record with in-frame sequences only. Its versions omit some clonotypes, under half of them owing to an unresolved V gene in the studies checked, with the rest unexplained. The sample table holds 60,000 or so clones, of which under 60% were seen once. 2% to 3% of the sample belongs to the ten largest clones. Sequenced input: Tregs from blood. The cell subset or site label corresponds to: regulatory CD4+ T cells. These receptors were obtained from a woman aged 40 to 50 with type 1 diabetes.

V and J are TRBV4-3 and TRBJ2-1; possible D gene TRBD2, 6 bases. This CDR3 is built from 15 residues. Germline assignment: CDR1 LGHNA and CDR2 YSLEER. The V gene lost 3 bases and the J gene lost 5 bases, with 14 bases spanning the gap. The CDR3 coding sequence is TGCGCCAGCAGCCACCTCTCCGGGACTGACAATGAGCAGTTCTTC. Translating it yields CASSHLSGTDNEQFF.

The chain carries TRBV5-1 and TRBJ2-1; D remains ambiguous. The CDR3 sequence is 12 residues long. From germline, CDR1 is SGHRS and CDR2 YFSETQ. Trimming shortened V by 0 bases and J by 7 bases, and 5 bases separated the two germline ends. CDR3 DNA sequence: TGCGCCAGCAGCTTGGTAGAGAATGAGCAGTTCTTC. Residues: CASSLVENEQFF.

The rearrangement uses TRBV27 and TRBJ2-5; the D gene is possibly TRBD2 (5 bases). The ends were cut back, 6 bases at V and 7 bases at J, with 15 bases in the middle. Germline V gene lookup returns CDR1 MNHEY and CDR2 SMNVEV (reference sequence). CDR3 length: 13 amino acids. The CDR3 DNA is TGTGCCAGCAGGGACTTCGGTGGGGTGACCCAGTACTTC. Translated, it gives CASRDFGGVTQYF.

V is TRBV7-9 and J is TRBJ2-2; 7 positions agree with TRBD2. CDR1 is SEHNR and CDR2 is FQNEAQ in the germline V gene (reference sequence). V lost 5 bases, J lost 0 bases, and 6 bases stayed unmatched. The CDR3 extends over 16 amino acids. The CDR3 DNA sequence: TGTGCCAGCAGCGTGCCGGGAGGATCGAACACCGGGGAGCTGTTTTTT. Translation gives CASSVPGGSNTGELFF. Full variable domain (missing parts from reference TRBV7-9 and TRBJ2-2): DTGVSQNPRHKITKRGQNVTFRCDPISEHNRLYWYRQTLGQGPEFLTYFQNEAQLEKSRLLSDRFSAERPKGSFSTLEIQRTEQGDSAMYLCASSVPGGSNTGELFFGEGSRLTVL.

V gene TRBV4-3 combines with J gene TRBJ1-2, with 7 nucleotides matching TRBD1. The CDR3 sequence is 15 residues long. Germline CDR1 and CDR2: LGHNA and YSLEER. The V gene end was trimmed by 1 base and the J gene end by 4 bases; junction bases not matched to a gene: 6. The CDR3 nucleotides are TGCGCCAGCAGCCAAGCCGGACAGGCGATCTATGGCTACACCTTC. It yields the protein CASSQAGQAIYGYTF.

V is TRBV27 and J is TRBJ2-2, with D hard to call. Deletions cut 3 bases from V and 1 base from J, with 6 bases between. Per the germline V gene, CDR1 is MNHEY and CDR2 is SMNVEV (reference sequence). The CDR3 is 14 amino acids. DNA for the CDR3: TGTGCCAGCAGTTTCGCGGAGAACACCGGGGAGCTGTTTTTT. Its protein product is CASSFAENTGELFF.

V and J are TRBV5-1 and TRBJ1-6; 7 bases match TRBD1. CDR1 is SGHRS and CDR2 is YFSETQ in the germline V gene. The CDR3 has 14 residues. With V trimmed by 4 bases and J by 10 bases, 8 bases remained unmatched. CDR3 region: CASSTGQDVSPLHF. As DNA, the CDR3 is TGCGCCAGCAGCACCGGACAGGACGTCTCACCCCTCCACTTT.

This clone was detected only a few times. In DNA, the CDR3 is TGCAGCGTTGCAGGGCTTAACACTGAAGCTTTCTTT. Translation: CSVAGLNTEAFF. This chain connects TRBV29-1 to TRBJ1-1; possibly TRBD1 for D (5 bases). Per the germline V gene, CDR1 is SQVTM and CDR2 is ANQGSEA. Trimming left V 4 bases short and J 2 bases short, with 8 bases between. The CDR3 loop spans 12 amino acids.

The J gene is TRBJ2-1, the V gene TRBV28, with 10 nucleotides matching TRBD2. The CDR3 runs 14 residues. Germline-derived CDR1 and CDR2 are MDHEN and SYDVKM. With 6 bases clipped from V and 5 bases from J, the junction kept 4 bases outside the gene matches. The CDR3 DNA sequence: TGTGCCAGCAGAACTAGCGGGATGAACAATGAGCAGTTCTTC. It yields the protein CASRTSGMNNEQFF. The whole variable domain, filled in from reference TRBV28 and TRBJ2-1, reads DVKVTQSSRYLVKRTGEKVFLECVQDMDHENMFWYRQDPGLGLRLIYFSYDVKMKEKGDIPEGYSVSREKKERFSLILESASTNQTSMYLCASRTSGMNNEQFFGPGTRLTVL.

Only a few counts were recorded for this clone. The rearrangement joins TRBV6-5 to TRBJ2-3; 8 nucleotides agree with TRBD2. CDR1 is MNHEY and CDR2 is SVGAGI in the germline V gene. This CDR3 has 14 amino acids. V shed 5 bases and J 2 bases; nucleotides not matched to a gene: 3. This CDR3 reads CASSPGGFTDTQYF. The CDR3 DNA is TGTGCCAGCAGTCCGGGGGGGTTCACAGATACGCAGTATTTT.

The gene calls are TRBV9 and TRBJ1-1; D is unresolved. V dropped 0 bases and J dropped 0 bases, with 9 bases sitting between them. The CDR3 covers 15 residues. CDR1 is SGDLS and CDR2 is YYNGEE in the germline V gene. The CDR3 DNA sequence: TGTGCCAGCAGCGTAGCCCCCAATTTGAACACTGAAGCTTTCTTT. Translated: CASSVAPNLNTEAFF.

This clone has more than one count but fewer than ten. The chain uses TRBV7-2 and TRBJ1-1, with a possible D match to TRBD1 (5 bases). V lost 2 bases and J 1 base, leaving 23 bases between the germline ends. This CDR3 is built from 19 residues. Germline V gives CDR1 SGHTA, CDR2 FQGNSA. The CDR3 loop reads CASSLRKWTLGSRNTEAFF. The DNA of the CDR3 is TGTGCCAGCAGCTTAAGGAAGTGGACACTCGGAAGTCGGAACACTGAAGCTTTCTTT.

The V and J genes are TRBV6-5 and TRBJ1-2; the match to TRBD1 covers 10 bases. This CDR3 contains 14 residues. V lost 1 base, J lost 8 bases, and 4 bases stayed unmatched. The V gene's germline CDR1 is MNHEY and CDR2 SVGAGI. The CDR3 nucleotides are TGTGCCAGCAGTTACTTCGGACAGGGGGAGGGCTACACCTTC. As protein: CASSYFGQGEGYTF.

The CDR3 bases are TGTGCCAGCAGCCTCCCGGGGGTAGGGGTTTACGAGCAGTACTTC. This codes for CASSLPGVGVYEQYF. The J gene is TRBJ2-7, the V gene TRBV5-4, with D possibly matching TRBD2 (6 bases). CDR1 and CDR2 from the germline V gene are SGHNT and YYREEE (reference sequence). The V end lost 4 bases, the J end lost 4 bases, and 18 bases lay between the germline ends. The CDR3 length is 15 residues.

The chain carries TRBV5-1 and TRBJ2-5; the D gene is possibly TRBD2 (6 bases). V lost 0 bases to trimming and J lost 5 bases, with 14 bases between them. Looked up from germline, CDR1 is SGHRS and CDR2 is YFSETQ. The CDR3 runs 15 residues. This CDR3 is CASSLVGGPRETQYF. CDR3 DNA sequence: TGCGCCAGCAGCTTGGTGGGGGGACCAAGGGAGACCCAGTACTTC.

Comment on this clone: A junction end diverges from the germline sequence, so it may reflect a read error. The chain has TRBV29-1 and TRBJ1-6; a weak D match, TRBD1 (5 bases). The CDR3 runs 15 residues. Germline CDR1 SQVTM, CDR2 ANQGSEA. This chain's CDR3 is CSVLEGSSYNSPLHF. In DNA form, the CDR3 reads TGCAGCGTTTTGGAGGGGAGCTCCTATAATTCCCCCCTCCACTTT.

This clone was counted between two and nine times. This chain links TRBV27 with TRBJ2-7; 9 positions match TRBD1. V dropped 5 bases and J dropped 3; count of bases not matched to a gene: 11. Germline V gene data show CDR1 as MNHEY and CDR2 as SMNVEV (reference sequence). The CDR3 contains 16 residues. The DNA for the CDR3 is TGTGCCAGCAGTCACCCCGGGACAGGGCGATTCTACGAGCAGTACTTC. This codes for CASSHPGTGRFYEQYF.

The V gene is TRBV2, the J gene TRBJ2-2; 9 positions match TRBD2. The CDR3 totals 14 residues. Looked up from germline, CDR1 is SNHLY and CDR2 is FYNNEI. The V gene end was trimmed by 5 bases and the J gene end by 3 bases; junction bases not matched to a gene: 1. CDR3 amino acids: CASSRGGDTGELFF. DNA of the CDR3: TGTGCCAGCAGTCGCGGGGGGGACACCGGGGAGCTGTTTTTT.

Note on this clone: The sample carries other DNA sequences with the same CDR3. J is TRBJ1-4 and V is TRBV6-5, with TRBD1 matching 8 bases. CDR1 and CDR2 (germline): MNHEY, SVGAGI. This CDR3 contains 14 residues. With 6 bases clipped from V and 5 bases from J, the junction kept 5 bases outside the gene matches. CDR3 coding DNA: TGTGCCAGCAGGAGGGACAGGAGGAATGAAAAACTGTTTTTT. This gives the protein CASRRDRRNEKLFF.

J is TRBJ2-7 and V is TRBV7-3; D possibly corresponds to TRBD2 (6 bases). V was cut by 2 bases and J by 3 bases, with 20 bases left in between. In germline, CDR1 is SGHTA, CDR2 FQGTGA. The CDR3 covers 17 residues. The CDR3 DNA is TGTGCCAGCAGCTTAGAGGGCGGGGCATCAGAAAGCTACGAGCAGTACTTC. Its protein is CASSLEGGASESYEQYF.

Only a few counts were recorded for this clone. The chain recombines TRBV7-4 with TRBJ1-1, with TRBD1 identical over 11 bases. Trimming removed 4 bases from V and 4 bases from J; junction bases left unmatched: 5. Germline loops: CDR1 SGHVT, CDR2 SQSDAQ. This CDR3 has 15 amino acids. Written as DNA, the CDR3 is TGTGCCAGCAGCTCAACCGGGACAGGGGGCACTGAAGCTTTCTTT. This encodes CASSSTGTGGTEAFF. Supplemented by reference TRBV7-4 and TRBJ1-1, the full variable domain reads GAGVSQSPRYKVAKRGRDVALRCDSISGHVTLYWYRQTLGQGSEVLTYSQSDAQRDKSGRPSGRFSAERPERSVSTLKIQRTEQGDSAVYLCASSSTGTGGTEAFFGQGTRLTVV.

This clone has more than one count but fewer than ten. The chain recombines TRBV7-9 with TRBJ1-2; D not certain. Germline lookup yields CDR1 SEHNR and CDR2 FQNEAQ (reference sequence). The CDR3 loop spans 13 amino acids. The V end was cut by 5 bases, the J end by 2 bases, with 9 bases between. The CDR3 sequence: CASSPQVNYGYTF. The DNA for the CDR3 is TGTGCCAGCAGCCCCCAGGTGAACTATGGCTACACCTTC.

The chain joins TRBV5-1 to TRBJ1-2; D unclear. From germline, CDR1 is SGHRS and CDR2 YFSETQ. The CDR3 sequence is 14 residues long. Trimming removed 4 bases from V and 5 bases from J, with 15 bases in between. CDR3 in amino acids: CASSPGRLLYGYTF. DNA for the CDR3: TGCGCCAGCAGCCCTGGGAGGCTGCTATATGGCTACACCTTC.

CDR3: CASSPYSGRSGSYNEQFF. The CDR3 bases are TGTGCCAGCAGCCCTTATAGCGGGAGGTCGGGCTCCTACAATGAGCAGTTCTTC. The chain couples TRBV9 to TRBJ2-1; 10 nucleotides line up with TRBD2. With V trimmed by 4 bases and J by 0 bases, 10 bases remained unmatched. The germline gives CDR1 SGDLS, CDR2 YYNGEE. The CDR3 sequence is 18 residues long.

This clone was seen more than once but under ten times. The V gene is TRBV7-2, the J gene TRBJ1-1; TRBD1 is a possible D gene (6 bases). V lost 5 bases and J 0 bases, leaving 10 bases between the germline ends. CDR1 SGHTA and CDR2 FQGNSA come from the germline V gene. The CDR3 contains 14 residues. The CDR3 DNA reads as TGTGCCAGCAGCCCGGACAGTTTGAACACTGAAGCTTTCTTT. Its protein is CASSPDSLNTEAFF.

This clone was observed a few times. The CDR3 nucleotides are TGCAGCGTTGGTGTCAGTCCCAATCAGCCCCAGCATTTT. Translation gives CSVGVSPNQPQHF. This sequence joins TRBV29-1 and TRBJ1-5; D gene uncertain. The V end lost 4 bases, the J end lost 3 bases, and 10 bases lay between the germline ends. The CDR3 is 13 amino acids. In germline, CDR1 is SQVTM, CDR2 ANQGSEA.

The chain is built from TRBV18 and TRBJ1-1, with TRBD1 identical over 8 bases. The J segment lost 2 bases and the V segment lost 3 bases, leaving 8 bases of the junction unmatched. From germline, CDR1 is KGHSH and CDR2 LQKENI. CDR3 length: 16 amino acids. DNA of the CDR3: TGTGCCAGCTCACCGGAGAAGACAGGGGTTAACACTGAAGCTTTCTTT. Translation: CASSPEKTGVNTEAFF.

In DNA, the CDR3 is TGTGCCAGTAGTCCCGGAGGGACAGGGAACGAGCAGTTCTTC. It translates to CASSPGGTGNEQFF. V is TRBV19 and J is TRBJ2-1; 9 bases are shared with TRBD1. The CDR3 runs to 14 residues. V dropped 5 bases and J dropped 10; count of bases not matched to a gene: 9. CDR1 is LNHDA and CDR2 is SQIVND in the germline V gene (reference sequence).